This record concerns one TCR beta chain sequence. Its antigen is undetermined. The data were obtained in a study of STAT5B mutations in CD4+ large granular lymphocyte leukemia. The study's findings and limits: 8/27 top patient clones versus 2/35 control clones were TRBV06-family.

Sequencing was at survey level. Data came from immunoSEQ multiplex PCR; TCRdb stores just in-frame clones and leaves some out. This sample has approximately 20,000 clones, with roughly 65% found just once. The CDR3 extends over 11 amino acids. Germline lookup yields CDR1 SNHLY and CDR2 FYNNEI. V dropped 3 bases and J dropped 8 bases, with 7 bases sitting between them. This TCR derives from a human donor in good health. J is TRBJ1-2 and V is TRBV2; no definite D call. The specimen sequenced was CD4+ T cells from blood buffy coats. CDR3 region: CASSEWEGYTF. CDR3 DNA: TGTGCCAGCAGTGAGTGGGAAGGCTACACCTTC.